A single sample is the source of the 23 T cell receptor beta chains below, sequenced in a study of cytotoxic CD8 clonotypes in ibrutinib-treated CLL. Libraries were prepared by immunoSEQ multiplex PCR; TCRdb keeps only in-frame clonotypes and omits some of them. The data show tens of thousands of clones, about three quarters seen once. The sample consisted of PBMCs, taken after 12 months of ibrutinib treatment. The receptors were gathered from a human donor with chronic lymphocytic leukemia.

V is TRBV18 and J is TRBJ2-7, with unresolved D. The CDR3 sequence is 14 residues long. Trimming cost V 1 base and J 2 bases, with 9 bases left between them. Germline-derived CDR1 and CDR2 are KGHSH and LQKENI. In DNA form, the CDR3 reads TGTGCCAGCTCACCACTAGACGGTACCTACGAGCAGTACTTC. It translates to CASSPLDGTYEQYF.

This chain connects TRBV6-1 to TRBJ2-1, with D unclear. Germline loops: CDR1 MNHNS, CDR2 SASEGT. CDR3 size: 11 residues. Trimming took 8 bases from V and 5 from J, leaving 7 bases between them. The DNA for the CDR3 is TGTGCCAGCCTGCTGAACAATGAGCAGTTCTTC. This codes for CASLLNNEQFF.

This clone is labeled medium-sized (0.01 to 0.1%). V usage is TRBV10-3 and J usage is TRBJ2-2; D not certain. The CDR3 is made up of 10 amino acids. V dropped 7 bases and J dropped 7 bases, with 4 bases sitting between them. CDR1 and CDR2 from the germline V gene are ENHRY and SYGVKD. The CDR3 bases are TGTGCCATCATCGGCGGGGAGCTGTTTTTT. Protein sequence: CAIIGGELFF.

The chain has TRBV11-1 and TRBJ2-1; tentative D call: TRBD1 (5 bases). Per the germline V gene, CDR1 is SGHAT and CDR2 is FQDESV (reference sequence). The CDR3 runs 16 residues. Trimming shortened V by 1 base and J by 0 bases, and 10 bases separated the two germline ends. In DNA, the CDR3 is TGTGCCAGCAGCTTAGGTGATACAGGCTCCTACAATGAGCAGTTCTTC. Translated, it gives CASSLGDTGSYNEQFF.

V usage is TRBV27 and J usage is TRBJ2-3; tentatively, D is TRBD1 or TRBD2 (5 bases each). The CDR3 consists of 16 residues. Germline CDR1 and CDR2: MNHEY and SMNVEV (reference sequence). V was trimmed by 5 bases and J by 0 bases, leaving 15 bases between them. Written as DNA, the CDR3 is TGTGCCAGCAGTCCTCCCGGGGACCTTAGCACAGATACGCAGTATTTT. Translated, it gives CASSPPGDLSTDTQYF.

J is TRBJ2-7 and V is TRBV30, with a possible D match to TRBD1 (6 bases). Germline CDR1 reads GTSNPN; CDR2 reads SVGIG (reference sequence). This CDR3 is 11 amino acids long. Between the trimmed V and J ends, which lost 3 bases and 5 bases, there was a span of 8 bases. The CDR3 sequence is CAWRQGDEQYF. The CDR3 DNA reads as TGTGCCTGGAGACAGGGCGACGAGCAGTACTTC.

The chain is built from TRBV29-1 and TRBJ2-7; 8 nucleotides agree with TRBD1. CDR1 is SQVTM, CDR2 ANQGSEA, per germline. This CDR3 is 15 amino acids long. V shed 7 bases, J shed 2 bases, and the junction held 13 bases outside the gene matches. The CDR3 DNA follows: TGCAGCGCAAACTTCCCAGGGGGCATCGCCTACGAGCAGTACTTC. The encoded protein is CSANFPGGIAYEQYF.

J is TRBJ2-5 and V is TRBV7-3; either TRBD1 or TRBD2 may supply D (5 bases each). With 6 bases removed from V and 2 bases from J, the gap between germline ends came to 10 bases. The germline gives CDR1 SGHTA, CDR2 FQGTGA. The CDR3 totals 13 residues. The CDR3 loop reads CASSRGAQETQYF. CDR3 bases: TGTGCCAGCAGTCGAGGGGCTCAAGAGACCCAGTACTTC.

CDR3 protein: CASSTRTGSSYEQYF. In nucleotides, the CDR3 is TGTGCCAGCAGTACCCGGACAGGTAGCTCCTACGAGCAGTACTTC. The chain uses TRBV6-1 and TRBJ2-7; 7 bases are a match to TRBD1. CDR1 and CDR2 from the germline V gene are MNHNS and SASEGT. J lost 0 bases, V lost 5 bases, and 7 bases had no gene match. The CDR3 is 15 amino acids.

This chain links TRBV6-6 with TRBJ1-2, with 10 bases identical to TRBD1. Germline V gene data show CDR1 as MNHNY and CDR2 as SVGAGI (reference sequence). The CDR3 is made up of 14 amino acids. V shed 6 bases and J 2 bases; nucleotides not matched to a gene: 3. In nucleotides, the CDR3 is TGTGCCAGCAGAAGGGGACAGGGGAACTATGGCTACACCTTC. This encodes CASRRGQGNYGYTF.

This rearrangement joins TRBV7-2 to TRBJ1-2, with D hard to call. This CDR3 comprises 13 residues. Trimming removed 4 bases from V and 6 bases from J, with 12 bases in between. Looked up from germline, CDR1 is SGHTA and CDR2 is FQGNSA. The CDR3 sequence: CASSSSPKDGYTF. DNA of the CDR3: TGTGCCAGCAGCTCAAGCCCGAAGGATGGCTACACCTTC.

The V call is TRBV5-5, the J call TRBJ2-5, with 13 bases matching TRBD2. Germline loops: CDR1 SGHKS, CDR2 YYEKEE (reference sequence). With V trimmed by 0 bases and J by 2 bases, 13 bases remained unmatched. The length of the CDR3 is 20 residues. CDR3 loop: CASSLEGTSGRASNQETQYF. Here the CDR3 DNA reads TGTGCCAGCAGCTTGGAGGGCACTAGCGGGAGGGCCTCTAATCAAGAGACCCAGTACTTC.

This clone was observed a handful of times. This rearrangement joins TRBV7-2 to TRBJ1-2; D might be TRBD1 (5 bases). The V gene's germline CDR1 is SGHTA and CDR2 FQGNSA. Trimming left V 5 bases short and J 8 bases short, with 18 bases between. This CDR3 comprises 14 residues. This CDR3 reads CASSRDGDVEGYTF. CDR3 sequence (DNA): TGTGCCAGCAGCCGGGACGGGGACGTAGAGGGCTACACCTTC.

V gene TRBV7-2 combines with J gene TRBJ2-7; the match to TRBD1 covers 10 bases. CDR3 size: 16 residues. V shed 5 bases and J 6 bases; nucleotides not matched to a gene: 13. Germline loops: CDR1 SGHTA, CDR2 FQGNSA. The CDR3 region has the DNA TGTGCCAGCAGCCGGCCCCCGGGACAGGGGTCTAGCGAGCAGTACTTC. Its translation: CASSRPPGQGSSEQYF.

This clone occurred once. V usage is TRBV7-2 and J usage is TRBJ2-3, with TRBD2 matching over 11 bases. Germline lookup yields CDR1 SGHTA and CDR2 FQGNSA. The CDR3 totals 15 residues. V gave up 4 bases and J gave up 3 bases; unmatched junction bases: 3. The CDR3 reads CASSSTSGNTDTQYF. DNA of the CDR3: TGTGCCAGCAGCTCGACTAGCGGGAATACAGATACGCAGTATTTT.

Here the CDR3 DNA reads TGTGCCAGCAGCAAGACAGGGGGCGCTGAGACCCAGTACTTC. This sequence encodes CASSKTGGAETQYF. The V call is TRBV7-3, the J call TRBJ2-5, with TRBD1 identical over 10 bases. CDR1 SGHTA and CDR2 FQGTGA come from the germline V gene. This CDR3 contains 14 residues. The trim removed 5 bases at V and 5 bases at J, leaving 5 bases unmatched.

V and J are TRBV30 and TRBJ2-2; 7 positions agree with TRBD1. The J segment lost 9 bases and the V segment lost 2 bases, leaving 12 bases of the junction unmatched. This CDR3 spans 15 amino acids. CDR1 and CDR2 (germline): GTSNPN, SVGIG (reference sequence). DNA of the CDR3: TGTGCCTGGAGTTTCCTTGGGGGACAGTACCGGGAGCTGTTTTTT. It yields the protein CAWSFLGGQYRELFF. Full variable domain (outside the CDR3, taken from reference TRBV30 and TRBJ2-2): SQTIHQWPATLVQPVGSPLSLECTVEGTSNPNLYWYRQAAGRGLQLLFYSVGIGQISSEVPQNLSASRPQDRQFILSSKKLLLSDSGFYLCAWSFLGGQYRELFFGEGSRLTVL.

This clone was seen a handful of times. The CDR3 DNA sequence: TGTGCCAGCAGTAAGACGTTATTGAACACTGAAGCTTTCTTT. Its protein is CASSKTLLNTEAFF. The J gene is TRBJ1-1, the V gene TRBV2; D is undetermined. This CDR3 contains 14 residues. Germline assignment: CDR1 SNHLY and CDR2 FYNNEI. V was shortened by 5 bases and J by 0 bases, with 10 bases between the two germline ends.

V usage is TRBV6-1 and J usage is TRBJ1-2; 7 bases map to TRBD1. CDR1 is MNHNS, CDR2 SASEGT, per germline. The CDR3 consists of 14 residues. With 2 bases clipped from V and 7 bases from J, the junction kept 7 bases outside the gene matches. The CDR3 spells CASSERWQGVGYTF. The CDR3 coding sequence is TGTGCCAGCAGTGAAAGGTGGCAGGGGGTTGGCTACACCTTC.

The chain combines TRBV27 with TRBJ2-1; TRBD1 is a possible D gene (5 bases). The ends were cut back, 2 bases at V and 2 bases at J, with 13 bases in the middle. The CDR3 has 16 residues. The germline CDR1 and CDR2 sequences are MNHEY and SMNVEV (reference sequence). The CDR3 bases are TGTGCCAGCAGTTTAAGGTGGACACTTCCCTACAATGAGCAGTTCTTC. Amino acids: CASSLRWTLPYNEQFF.

V gene TRBV19 combines with J gene TRBJ2-5; 12 nucleotides align to TRBD2. V lost 1 base, J lost 5 bases, and 8 bases stayed unmatched. The CDR3 length is 17 residues. Germline V gene sequence: CDR1 LNHDA, CDR2 SQIVND (reference sequence). CDR3 sequence: CASSIVGRLAGAETQYF. In nucleotides, the CDR3 is TGTGCCAGTAGTATAGTGGGGAGACTAGCGGGAGCGGAGACCCAGTACTTC.

The chain is built from TRBV7-2 and TRBJ2-7; 10 bases agree with TRBD1. The ends lost 5 bases at V and 2 bases at J; junction bases unmatched: 3. The CDR3 has 14 residues. Germline CDR1 and CDR2: SGHTA and FQGNSA. The DNA of the CDR3 is TGTGCCAGCAGCAGGGACAGGGGCACCTACGAGCAGTACTTC. Encoded protein: CASSRDRGTYEQYF.

This clone is a singleton in its sample. This rearrangement joins TRBV28 to TRBJ1-5; no firm D call. The germline V gene encodes CDR1 MDHEN and CDR2 SYDVKM. CDR3 length: 18 amino acids. The V gene lost 4 bases and the J gene lost 6 bases, with 25 bases spanning the gap. The chain's CDR3 is CASSSTASLPGTGQPQHF. DNA for the CDR3: TGTGCCAGCAGTTCGACCGCCTCTCTGCCGGGTACCGGTCAGCCCCAGCATTTT.